The clone carrying this T cell receptor (beta chain) was detected a few times. Its antigen is unknown. Germline V gives CDR1 MDHEN, CDR2 SYDVKM. The CDR3 extends over 13 amino acids. V gave up 7 bases and J gave up 5 bases; unmatched junction bases: 6. This entry is derived from a study of radiotherapy plus CTLA-4 blockade in lung cancer. Study results and limitations: It was early blood T cell clone dynamics, with interferon-beta, that reportedly best predicted response. TCR clones from tumors expanded in blood after radiotherapy plus ipilimumab.

Sequencing was performed with immunoSEQ multiplex PCR; in TCRdb, only in-frame clones are kept and a portion is missing. The sample includes about 73,000 clones, roughly 84% of them seen just once. This clonotype originated in a human donor with non-small cell lung cancer that progressed on radiotherapy plus ipilimumab. The V gene is TRBV28, the J gene TRBJ2-7; TRBD2 aligns across 9 bases. The sample was peripheral blood, taken from a patient treated with radiotherapy plus ipilimumab. The CDR3 bases are TGTGCCAGCAAGCGGACTAGCGTTAACGAGCAGTACTTC. It encodes CASKRTSVNEQYF.